This T cell receptor beta chain came from a study of blood T cell repertoires in COVID-19. Turning to the study itself: Acute-phase and convalescent COVID-19 samples originated in the United States, Italy and Spain. From T cells, B-cell-depleted T cells, or PBMCs came the material, which was cDNA or gDNA.

The CDR3 has 14 residues. V lost 6 bases to trimming and J lost 0 bases, with 9 bases between them. From germline, CDR1 is MNHEY and CDR2 SVGAGI. Using immunoSEQ multiplex PCR, the repertoire was profiled, and TCRdb retains in-frame clones only, with some absent. This table has over 120,000 clones, 80% to 90% appearing once. The sequencing input was peripheral blood. The origin of this receptor is a woman aged 50 to 65 with acute or convalescent COVID-19. The chain links TRBV6-5 to TRBJ1-3, with D tentatively TRBD1 (5 bases). CDR3 DNA sequence: TGTGCCAGCAGGAGTGACAGCTCTGGAAACACCATATATTTT. It yields the protein CASRSDSSGNTIYF.